This T cell receptor (beta chain) derives from a study of cytomegalovirus exposure and HLA in healthy donors. This clone appeared a single time. Germline V gene lookup returns CDR1 ENHRY and CDR2 SYGVKD. The CDR3 loop spans 16 amino acids. The ends lost 4 bases at V and 3 bases at J; junction bases unmatched: 7. The PCR had 60 Vbeta and 13 Jbeta primers. TCRdb's copy holds only in-frame clones and misses some; the assay was immunoSEQ multiplex PCR. The sample has some 150,000 clones, about 76% seen once. The receptor's source is a woman between 40 and 50 years old in good health and CMV-seronegative. The chain is built from TRBV10-3 and TRBJ2-7, with 12 positions matching TRBD1. Input material: PBMCs. In nucleotides, the CDR3 is TGTGCCATCAGTGGGGGGACAGGGGGCTCAAGCTACGAGCAGTACTTC. It codes for CAISGGTGGSSYEQYF.